The clone carrying this TCR beta chain was seen only a few times. Its target is not known. In germline, CDR1 is LGHNT, CDR2 FRNRAP. Trimming cost V 4 bases and J 2 bases, with 6 bases left between them. The CDR3 is 12 residues long. This specimen comes from a study of OX40 agonist ivuxolimab in advanced cancers. Study conclusions and caveats: On average, CD8+ T cells showed a greater number of expanded clones than CD4+. Nonresponders, in some cases, also had low normalized T-cell clonal expansion.

The repertoire was sequenced with immunoSEQ multiplex PCR; TCRdb's copy has only in-frame clones and lacks some. The sample has 70,000 to 95,000 clones; approximately 86% are singletons. The sampling schedule covered blood at baseline, cycle 4 day 1, and cycle 7 day 1. This TCR was sampled from an adult with an advanced solid tumor such as melanoma, head and neck, liver or kidney cancer. The chain recombines TRBV12-5 with TRBJ2-7; D is ambiguous. Specimen: CD4+ or CD8+ T cells sorted from blood, collected in a trial of the OX40 agonist ivuxolimab. Written as DNA, the CDR3 is TGTGCTAGTGGTTCAGAGACCTACGAGCAGTACTTC. Its translation is CASGSETYEQYF.